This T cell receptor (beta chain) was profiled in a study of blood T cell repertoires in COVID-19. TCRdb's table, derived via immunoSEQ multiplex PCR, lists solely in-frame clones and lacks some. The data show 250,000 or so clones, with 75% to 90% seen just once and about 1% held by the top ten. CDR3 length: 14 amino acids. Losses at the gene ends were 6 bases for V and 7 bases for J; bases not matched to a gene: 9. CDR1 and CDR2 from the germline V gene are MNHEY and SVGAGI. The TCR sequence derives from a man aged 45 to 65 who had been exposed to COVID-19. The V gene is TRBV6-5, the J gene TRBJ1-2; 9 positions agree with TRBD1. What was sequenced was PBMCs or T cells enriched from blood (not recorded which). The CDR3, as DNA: TGTGCCAGCAGCAGGGACAGGGAAAGGGGTGGCTACACCTTC. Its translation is CASSRDRERGGYTF.